Sequencing of this TCR beta chain was carried out in a study of OX40 agonist ivuxolimab in advanced cancers. At the level of the whole study: Ivuxolimab was a fully human IgG2 agonistic monoclonal antibody targeting the costimulatory receptor OX40 (CD134). Intravenous ivuxolimab was administered to patients every 2 weeks at six dose levels: 0.01, 0.1, 0.3, 1.5, 3 and 10 mg/kg. Of the roughly 54 dose-escalation patients, hepatocellular carcinoma was present in approximately 20, melanoma in approximately 15, renal cell carcinoma in 9 and head and neck cancer in 9. In the dose-escalation cohort, around four fifths of patients were male, and the mean age was around 60 years, with a range of 23 to 79. Prior anti-PD-1, anti-PD-L1 or anti-CTLA-4 therapy was permitted, and checkpoint inhibitors had been received by under 50% of dose-escalation patients. Partial responses occurred in three dose-escalation patients: two with cutaneous melanoma and one with hepatocellular carcinoma. The point of sequencing TCRbeta in the periphery was to test whether ivuxolimab changed TCR sequence diversity and drove clonal T-cell expansion. The monotherapy dose-escalation portion (N ≈ 50 patients) of the phase I ivuxolimab trial is reported in the paper.

The CDR3 starts with the cysteine, ends with the phenylalanine, and has 14 residues. The read is trimmed to its CDR3 DNA, 42 bases read in frame from base 1. CDR1 and CDR2 were assigned from the germline V gene as SGHRS and YFSETQ. The trial excluded patients who had a history of autoimmune disease or who were on systemic immunosuppression. Peripheral blood for TCR sequencing was collected from all dose cohorts at baseline, on cycle 4 day 1, and on cycle 7 day 1. Samples came from an open-label, multicenter, first-in-human phase I dose-escalation trial of ivuxolimab. Adults with locally advanced or metastatic melanoma, renal cell carcinoma, hepatocellular carcinoma or head and neck squamous cell carcinoma were enrolled in the trial. Before TCR sequencing, CD4+ T cells and CD8+ T cells from peripheral blood were sorted into separate populations. Beyond this particular receptor, the publication reports: In the 0.1-3.0 mg/kg groups, partial responders had among the lowest normalized peripheral clonal expansion, particularly in CD8+ T cells. The antigen specificity of the peripheral T cells that underwent clonal expansion was not determined. After ivuxolimab, expanded clones were on average more numerous among CD8+ T cells than among CD4+ T cells. Low levels of normalized T-cell clonal expansion were also seen in some patients who did not respond. At doses of 0.1 to 3.0 mg/kg, clonal expansion of both CD4+ and CD8+ T cells in blood was seen between baseline and week 6.

For sequencing of the TCRbeta CDR3 region, genomic DNA was extracted from the sorted cells. TCRbeta CDR3 regions were sequenced using the immunoSEQ Assay. This immuneACCESS table, as held by TCRdb, lists in-frame sequences with V and J called but not all clones. Of the missing ones, under half trace to an unresolved V gene in checked studies; the others have no known cause. The sample records over 13,000 clones, 70% of which are singletons. The ten largest clones take up roughly 36% of the sample. Remarks on this clone: It has no known antigen specificity. No base-level quality is on record; no much larger clone is a single base apart.

The sequence joins TRBV5-1 to TRBJ2-5; possibly the D gene is TRBD1, per 6 matching bases. The J call could be wrong; TRBJ2-7 is a better fit for the DNA end. This receptor was identified in an adult with an advanced solid tumor such as melanoma, head and neck, liver or kidney cancer. The sequencing here drew on CD4+ or CD8+ T cells sorted from blood, taken in a trial of the OX40 agonist ivuxolimab. The bases are TGCGCCAGCAGCGATACAGGGTACCCCTACGAGCAGTACTTC. Translated, this gives CASSDTGYPYEQYF.